This T cell receptor (beta chain) came from a study of blood T cell repertoires in COVID-19. As for the study in general: Spain, Italy and the United States supplied samples that represented acute and convalescent COVID-19. PBMCs, B-cell-depleted T cells, or T cells provided the cDNA or gDNA that made up the material.

The CDR3 is made up of 17 amino acids. V trimming: 3 bases; J trimming: 2 bases; junction bases outside the gene matches: 10. Germline assignment: CDR1 MGHDK and CDR2 SYGVNS. TCRdb's copy holds only in-frame clones and misses some; the assay was immunoSEQ multiplex PCR. This sample has more than 350,000 clones, with around 87% found just once. This chain uses TRBV25-1 with TRBJ2-5; 9 bases line up with TRBD1. The clonotype comes from a woman in her 30s with COVID-19, enrolled during active disease. The material sequenced was peripheral blood. This chain's CDR3 is CASSEGTGTGKQETQYF. CDR3 nucleotide sequence: TGTGCCAGCAGTGAGGGGACCGGGACAGGGAAACAAGAGACCCAGTACTTC.